The clone carrying this TCR beta chain has more than one count but fewer than ten. The target antigen is unknown. The CDR3 totals 14 residues. The V and J ends lost 5 bases and 3 bases respectively, with 13 bases between them. The germline gives CDR1 MNHEY, CDR2 SVGAGI. The PCR had 60 Vbeta and 13 Jbeta primers. In the authors' methods: Later, an analysis found tens of millions of unique TCR beta chains, and approximately 10 million of these were shared. The protocol was immunoSEQ multiplex PCR, while the TCRdb copy is restricted to in-frame clones and leaves out a portion. That table is the source of V, J and clone size, and D and trimming were worked out from the DNA. The profile shows 180,000 or so clones, 75% to 80% of them singletons. The data stem from a study of cytomegalovirus exposure and HLA in healthy donors. Broader study findings: The HLA-A and HLA-B alleles of most subjects were reportedly predicted accurately from TCR beta sequences. Several top significant clusters appeared, in a later analysis, to be linked to common viral pathogens.

The source of this sequence is a man aged 45-65 years in good health and CMV-seropositive. V gene TRBV6-5 combines with J gene TRBJ1-1; D is unclear. Sample: PBMCs. In nucleotides, the CDR3 is TGTGCCAGCAGTGAACAGAATTCATACACTGAAGCTTTCTTT. It codes for CASSEQNSYTEAFF.